Listed here are 17 T cell receptor beta chains from one sample, sequenced in a study of blood T cell repertoires in COVID-19. Assay used: immunoSEQ multiplex PCR; TCRdb lists only in-frame clones, some missing. The sample has 300,000 to 500,000 clones; over 75% are singletons. Specimen: PBMCs or T cells enriched from blood (not recorded which). These receptors all stem from a woman between 40 and 50 years old with acute COVID-19.

This rearrangement joins TRBV19 to TRBJ1-2; 8 bases match TRBD1. The CDR3 spans 14 residues. Germline V gene data show CDR1 as LNHDA and CDR2 as SQIVND (reference sequence). J was trimmed by 0 bases and V by 5 bases; bases with no gene match: 2. Written as DNA, the CDR3 is TGTGCCAGTAGTGGGACAGGAGCTAACTATGGCTACACCTTC. It translates to CASSGTGANYGYTF.

This rearrangement joins TRBV10-3 to TRBJ1-1, with 8 positions matching TRBD1. The CDR3 length is 14 residues. CDR1 and CDR2 from the germline V gene are ENHRY and SYGVKD. V lost 6 bases, J lost 5 bases, and 8 bases stayed unmatched. The CDR3 DNA is TGTGCCATCAGCTCCGGGACAGGAGGGACTGAAGCTTTCTTT. This encodes CAISSGTGGTEAFF.

The chain joins TRBV6-5 to TRBJ1-6; possible D gene TRBD1, 5 bases. Trimming stripped 6 bases from V and 6 bases from J, with 15 bases between. The CDR3 has 15 amino acids. Germline-derived CDR1 and CDR2 are MNHEY and SVGAGI. The CDR3 is CASRPQGLSNSPLHF. In DNA, the CDR3 is TGTGCCAGCAGACCCCAGGGACTCTCTAATTCACCCCTCCACTTT.

The chain is built from TRBV5-6 and TRBJ2-7; 9 nucleotides line up with TRBD1. CDR3 length equals 14 residues. Germline CDR1 SGHDT, CDR2 YYEEEE. J was trimmed by 4 bases and V by 4 bases; bases with no gene match: 6. The CDR3 reads CASSRTGVSYEQYF. CDR3 coding DNA: TGTGCCAGCAGCCGGACAGGGGTATCGTACGAGCAGTACTTC.

This clone was observed a single time. This chain uses TRBV25-1 with TRBJ1-6; 7 nucleotides match TRBD1. The length of the CDR3 is 15 residues. Germline loops: CDR1 MGHDK, CDR2 SYGVNS. Trimming cost V 2 bases and J 7 bases; bases outside gene matches: 5. CDR3 loop: CASSELGGLNSPLHF. The CDR3 region has the DNA TGTGCCAGCAGTGAACTAGGGGGCCTCAATTCACCCCTCCACTTT.

This clone was seen only a few times. This chain uses TRBV19 with TRBJ1-5; D is ambiguous. CDR1 LNHDA and CDR2 SQIVND come from the germline V gene (reference sequence). The CDR3 loop spans 14 amino acids. V dropped 2 bases and J dropped 5 bases, with 10 bases sitting between them. The chain's CDR3 is CASSIRGKDQPQHF. The CDR3 coding sequence is TGTGCCAGTAGTATAAGAGGGAAAGATCAGCCCCAGCATTTT. Full variable domain (outside the CDR3, taken from reference TRBV19 and TRBJ1-5): DGGITQSPKYLFRKEGQNVTLSCEQNLNHDAMYWYRQDPGQGLRLIYYSQIVNDFQKGDIAEGYSVSREKKESFPLTVTSAQKNPTAFYLCASSIRGKDQPQHFGDGTRLSIL.

This chain joins TRBV27 and TRBJ1-4; 10 bases are shared with TRBD1. Germline values: CDR1 MNHEY, CDR2 SMNVEV (reference sequence). V was clipped by 6 bases and J by 4 bases; unmatched bases: 2. This CDR3 spans 14 amino acids. CDR3 sequence: CASRRTGGNEKLFF. CDR3 sequence (DNA): TGTGCCAGCAGGCGGACAGGGGGTAATGAAAAACTGTTTTTT.

This chain joins TRBV11-2 and TRBJ1-2; 9 positions match TRBD1. V was clipped by 0 bases and J by 5 bases; unmatched bases: 4. From germline, CDR1 is SGHAT and CDR2 FQNNGV. This CDR3 has 15 amino acids. CDR3 bases: TGTGCCAGCAGCTTAGATCAAGGACAGGGGTATGGCTACACCTTC. Residues: CASSLDQGQGYGYTF.

This chain uses TRBV24-1 with TRBJ2-2; D might be TRBD1 (6 bases). V was cut by 10 bases and J by 1 base, with 12 bases left in between. Germline V gene lookup returns CDR1 KGHDR and CDR2 SFDVKD. The CDR3 length is 14 residues. The chain's CDR3 is CATAGVGNTGELFF. As DNA, the CDR3 is TGTGCCACTGCAGGGGTTGGGAACACCGGGGAGCTGTTTTTT.

There are a few counts of this clone. The V gene is TRBV27, the J gene TRBJ2-7; 9 nucleotides line up with TRBD1. The CDR3 contains 14 residues. The V gene's germline CDR1 is MNHEY and CDR2 SMNVEV (reference sequence). J gave up 5 bases and V 6 bases, and 8 bases lay outside the gene matches. The CDR3 nucleotides read TGTGCCAGCAGATGGGGGACAGGGTCGGACGAGCAGTACTTC. This gives the protein CASRWGTGSDEQYF.

This chain joins TRBV7-9 and TRBJ2-2, with TRBD1 identical over 8 bases. With V trimmed by 1 base and J by 4 bases, 8 bases remained unmatched. Germline assignment: CDR1 SEHNR and CDR2 FQNEAQ (reference sequence). The CDR3 runs 17 residues. The CDR3 coding sequence is TGTGCCAGCAGCTTAGGTGGCAGGGGGCAATTCACCGGGGAGCTGTTTTTT. Protein: CASSLGGRGQFTGELFF.

The chain uses TRBV11-3 and TRBJ2-2; D possibly corresponds to TRBD1 (6 bases). Germline V gene sequence: CDR1 SGHNT, CDR2 YENEEA. This CDR3 spans 16 amino acids. Trimming shortened V by 1 base and J by 3 bases, and 12 bases separated the two germline ends. CDR3 bases: TGTGCCAGCAGCTTAGGGGAGACAGGTTACACCGGGGAGCTGTTTTTT. Its protein product is CASSLGETGYTGELFF.

CDR3 coding DNA: TGTGCCACCAGGGACGGACTCTGGGGAGGCTACACCTTC. Its protein product is CATRDGLWGGYTF. The gene calls are TRBV27 and TRBJ1-2; tentatively, D is TRBD1 (5 bases). V was clipped by 10 bases and J by 8 bases, with 20 bases between them. There are 13 residues in the CDR3. In germline, CDR1 is MNHEY, CDR2 SMNVEV (reference sequence).

This sequence joins TRBV25-1 and TRBJ2-3, with a possible D match to TRBD1 (5 bases). Germline V gene sequence: CDR1 MGHDK, CDR2 SYGVNS. There are 15 residues in the CDR3. The V and J ends lost 2 bases and 2 bases respectively, with 11 bases between them. CDR3 amino acids: CASSERQPYTDTQYF. In nucleotides, the CDR3 is TGTGCCAGCAGTGAAAGACAGCCCTACACAGATACGCAGTATTTT.

V and J are TRBV7-9 and TRBJ2-5; TRBD2 agrees at 12 bases. This CDR3 is 16 amino acids long. Germline V gene lookup returns CDR1 SEHNR and CDR2 FQNEAQ (reference sequence). V was clipped by 5 bases and J by 0 bases; unmatched bases: 4. CDR3 sequence reads: CASSVRTSGDQETQYF. CDR3 nucleotides: TGTGCCAGCAGCGTACGGACTAGCGGGGACCAAGAGACCCAGTACTTC.

The chain employs TRBV10-2 and TRBJ1-2, with D hard to call. The germline V and J ends were trimmed by 1 base and 4 bases, with 10 bases remaining between them. CDR1 is WSHSY, CDR2 SAAADI, per germline. The CDR3 runs 14 residues. The CDR3, as DNA: TGCGCCAGCAGTGAGTTCCAGCCTAGCTATGGCTACACCTTC. Encoded protein: CASSEFQPSYGYTF.

This chain connects TRBV2 to TRBJ2-5, with D maybe TRBD1 (6 bases). The length of the CDR3 is 12 residues. Germline V gene lookup returns CDR1 SNHLY and CDR2 FYNNEI. Trimming cost V 7 bases and J 5 bases, with 11 bases left between them. Written as DNA, the CDR3 is TGTGCCAGCAAGGGGGATTCGGAGACCCAGTACTTC. It encodes CASKGDSETQYF.